This TCR beta chain was captured by sequencing in a study of T cells after yellow fever vaccination. Study as a whole: Fractions with few cells were prepared using SMART-Seq v4 Ultra Low Input. Study outcomes and limitations: The secondary response was weaker but peaked faster, day 5 versus 15. Subsequent booster samples again held most clones from primary vaccination (roughly 96% CD4, nearly 90% CD8).

In its sample, this clonotype was seen a few times. As yet, its antigen is unknown. TCRdb processed the 5' RACE reads anew with MiXCR; each CDR3 protein has one entry. The sample contains about 630,000 distinct CDR3 sequences, roughly an eighth of which appear only once. From germline, CDR1 is SGHVS and CDR2 FNYEAQ. Unmatched junction bases numbered 8, after V lost 1 base and J lost 3 bases. This CDR3 region has 16 residues. Sequenced here: PBMCs, sampled on the day of the yellow fever booster vaccination. This clonotype was obtained from a man aged 30 to 45 who received the YFV17D yellow fever vaccine. V gene TRBV7-6 combines with J gene TRBJ2-7, with 8 bases identical to TRBD2. CDR3 region: CASSLDPTSVYYEQYF. The CDR3 nucleotides read TGTGCCAGCAGCTTAGATCCGACTAGCGTCTACTACGAGCAGTACTTC.